This is a list of T cell receptor beta chains from one sample in a study of T-cell reconstitution after alpha-beta-depleted transplantation in children. TCRdb ran MiXCR on the PCR reads and lists one entry per CDR3 protein. The sample lists 750,000 to 950,000 distinct CDR3 sequences, 16% occurring once. Sequencing was performed on PBMCs, mostly from graft donor cells, taken 360 days after TCRalphabeta/CD19-depleted stem cell transplant. These receptors were collected from a male patient younger than 18 who had a stem cell transplant for acute lymphoblastic leukemia, so the T cells may come from the graft donor. CDR3s include the opening cysteine and the closing phenylalanine or tryptophan. The D gene is left open where the match is weak. For some rows the clone size is stated as once, few or many, or as a class when expanded; others skip it.

clone_size j_call d_call v_call cdr3_aa cdr3_nt
few TRBJ2-7 TRBD1 TRBV4-2 CASSQPTGGDVSYEQYF TGTGCCAGCAGCCAACCGACAGGGGGCGATGTTTCCTACGAGCAGTACTTC
few TRBJ2-7 TRBD1 TRBV2 CATRRGLYYEQYF TGTGCCACCCGTAGGGGGCTCTACTACGAGCAGTACTTC
few TRBJ2-4 TRBD2 TRBV5-1 CASSLRATSGVAKNIQYF TGCGCCAGCAGCTTGAGGGCTACTAGCGGGGTAGCCAAAAACATTCAGTACTTC
few TRBJ2-1 NA TRBV20-1 CSAGYRDNEQFF TGCAGCGCGGGGTACCGGGACAATGAGCAGTTCTTC
NA TRBJ1-1 TRBD1 TRBV23-1 CASSQFGLTGQPINTEAFF TGCGCCAGCAGTCAATTCGGCCTCACGGGACAGCCCATAAACACTGAAGCTTTCTTT
few TRBJ2-7 TRBD1 TRBV4-1 CASSHFRGSDEQYF TGCGCCAGCAGCCACTTCAGGGGGTCGGACGAGCAGTACTTC
few TRBJ2-3 NA TRBV7-9 CASSLTSTTDTQYF TGTGCCAGCAGCTTAACCAGCACTACAGATACGCAGTATTTT
NA TRBJ2-5 TRBD2 TRBV7-2 CASSLVSGLAQETQYF TGTGCCAGCAGCTTAGTCTCGGGACTAGCCCAAGAGACCCAGTACTTC
few TRBJ2-7 NA TRBV6-5 CASSYSTVYEQYF TGTGCCAGCAGTTACTCGACTGTCTACGAGCAGTACTTC
few TRBJ2-4 TRBD2 TRBV10-3 CAISDLAGGTKNIQYF TGTGCCATCAGCGATCTAGCGGGAGGCACCAAAAACATTCAGTACTTC
NA TRBJ2-3 NA TRBV7-9 CASGQWSLDTQYF TGTGCCAGCGGTCAATGGAGCCTGGATACGCAGTATTTT
many TRBJ2-1 TRBD2 TRBV7-9 CASSLKLAPSNEQFF TGTGCCAGCAGCTTAAAACTAGCGCCCTCCAATGAGCAGTTCTTC
NA TRBJ2-7 TRBD1 TRBV4-1 CASSSWTGIYEQYF TGCGCCAGCAGTTCCTGGACAGGTATTTACGAGCAGTACTTC
many TRBJ2-2 TRBD2 TRBV2 CASAGTRVSGELFF TGTGCCAGCGCCGGGACTAGAGTCTCCGGGGAGCTGTTTTTT
few TRBJ2-7 NA TRBV3-1 CASGARPQYEQYF TGTGCCAGCGGGGCTCGACCTCAATACGAGCAGTACTTC
NA TRBJ2-1 NA TRBV21-1 CASTQRRREGLGNEQFF TGTGCCAGCACCCAAAGGAGGCGGGAGGGCCTTGGCAATGAGCAGTTCTTC
NA TRBJ2-5 NA TRBV10-3 CAISEWVSRAETQYF TGTGCCATCAGTGAGTGGGTCTCGAGGGCAGAGACCCAGTACTTC
few TRBJ1-2 NA TRBV29-1 CSVEDPTNYGYTF TGCAGCGTTGAAGATCCCACTAACTATGGCTACACCTTC
NA TRBJ2-2 NA TRBV2 CASKGLSGTGELFF TGTGCCAGCAAGGGGTTGAGTGGCACCGGGGAGCTGTTTTTT
few TRBJ2-1 TRBD2 TRBV4-2 CASSQGPAGTYNEQFF TGTGCCAGCAGCCAAGGCCCAGCGGGAACGTACAATGAGCAGTTCTTC
NA TRBJ1-1 NA TRBV12-3/TRBV12-4 CASSFRGSSSMNTEAFF TGTGCCAGCAGTTTTAGGGGAAGTTCCTCCATGAACACTGAAGCTTTCTTT
NA TRBJ2-1 TRBD2 TRBV11-2 CASSLGELASGNPEQFF TGTGCCAGCAGCTTAGGGGAGCTGGCTAGCGGCAATCCCGAGCAGTTCTTC